Listed below are T cell receptor beta chains from one sample, sequenced in a study of shared clonotypes between healthy human individuals. Method: immunoSEQ multiplex PCR; TCRdb's copy keeps in-frame clones and lacks some. The sample holds about 380,000 clones, roughly 96% seen once. The material sequenced was memory CD8+ T cells sorted from blood. The receptors were sampled from a man aged 25 to 45 in good health. Each CDR3 is given with its conserved first and last residue. The order of the fields is clone size, J gene, V gene, D gene, CDR3 DNA, CDR3 protein. A D gene is named only where the DNA matches it firmly. Clone size is shown for a subset of rows, as once, few, many or a class of expanded clone.

clone_size: NA; j_call: TRBJ2-3; v_call: TRBV2; d_call: NA; cdr3_nt: TGTGCCAGCAGTGAAGCTGGGGTAGGGACAGATACGCAGTATTTT; cdr3_aa: CASSEAGVGTDTQYF
clone_size: once; j_call: TRBJ2-1; v_call: TRBV18; d_call: TRBD2; cdr3_nt: TGTGCCAGCTCACCCGGACTAGCGGGAGTAGTTGGCTCCTACAATGAGCAGTTCTTC; cdr3_aa: CASSPGLAGVVGSYNEQFF
clone_size: NA; j_call: TRBJ2-5; v_call: TRBV27; d_call: TRBD2; cdr3_nt: TGTGCCAGCAGTCCCAGACTAGCGTCAGAGACCCAGTACTTC; cdr3_aa: CASSPRLASETQYF
clone_size: once; j_call: TRBJ1-2; v_call: TRBV10-1; d_call: NA; cdr3_nt: TGCGCCAGCAGTGAGATTCCGCGTACCTATGGCTACACCTTC; cdr3_aa: CASSEIPRTYGYTF
clone_size: NA; j_call: TRBJ2-7; v_call: TRBV2; d_call: NA; cdr3_nt: TGTGCCAGCCGAAAAAACTACGAGCAGTACTTC; cdr3_aa: CASRKNYEQYF
clone_size: NA; j_call: TRBJ2-5; v_call: TRBV19; d_call: NA; cdr3_nt: TGTGCCAACGACAGCCTACAAGAGACCCAGTACTTC; cdr3_aa: CANDSLQETQYF
clone_size: NA; j_call: TRBJ2-3; v_call: TRBV28; d_call: TRBD2; cdr3_nt: TGTGCCAGCAGTCCCTCCCTAGCGGGGCTCACAGATACGCAGTATTTT; cdr3_aa: CASSPSLAGLTDTQYF
clone_size: NA; j_call: TRBJ2-7; v_call: TRBV9; d_call: NA; cdr3_nt: TGTGCCAGCAGCGTAGGAGCGGGTCAGGACTACGAGCAGTACTTC; cdr3_aa: CASSVGAGQDYEQYF
clone_size: NA; j_call: TRBJ2-5; v_call: TRBV28; d_call: TRBD1; cdr3_nt: TGTGCCAGCAGTAGGACAGGGGTGGAGACCCAGTACTTC; cdr3_aa: CASSRTGVETQYF
clone_size: NA; j_call: TRBJ1-5; v_call: TRBV10-3; d_call: NA; cdr3_nt: TGTGCCATCAGTGAGCTGGAGGGGACCGATCAGCCCCAGCATTTT; cdr3_aa: CAISELEGTDQPQHF
clone_size: NA; j_call: TRBJ2-7; v_call: TRBV19; d_call: NA; cdr3_nt: TGTGCCAGTAGTCTCGAGGGGAGCCAATGGTACGAGCAGTACTTC; cdr3_aa: CASSLEGSQWYEQYF
clone_size: once; j_call: TRBJ1-5; v_call: TRBV28; d_call: NA; cdr3_nt: TGTGCCAGCAGTTCCCCCCGGGGGGGGGTCACTCAGCCCCAGCATTTT; cdr3_aa: CASSSPRGGVTQPQHF
clone_size: NA; j_call: TRBJ2-1; v_call: TRBV7-9; d_call: TRBD2; cdr3_nt: TGTGCCAGCAGCGGAAGCGGGAGAGCCTACAATGAGCAGTTCTTC; cdr3_aa: CASSGSGRAYNEQFF
clone_size: NA; j_call: TRBJ1-4; v_call: TRBV2; d_call: NA; cdr3_nt: TGTGCCAGCAGTTTACAACTTAAAGCAACTAATGAAAAACTGTTTTTT; cdr3_aa: CASSLQLKATNEKLFF
clone_size: NA; j_call: TRBJ2-3; v_call: TRBV5-4; d_call: NA; cdr3_nt: TGTGCCAGCAGCCCTAATCTTCCGGGACACACAGATACGCAGTATTTT; cdr3_aa: CASSPNLPGHTDTQYF
clone_size: NA; j_call: TRBJ2-1; v_call: TRBV6-6; d_call: NA; cdr3_nt: TGTGCCAGCAGTCTCCTCTCGGTCAGGGGCGACAATGAGCAGTTCTTC; cdr3_aa: CASSLLSVRGDNEQFF
clone_size: NA; j_call: TRBJ2-1; v_call: TRBV20-1; d_call: NA; cdr3_nt: TGCAGTGCTAGAGATCCAATGAGGCAGTTCTTC; cdr3_aa: CSARDPMRQFF
clone_size: NA; j_call: TRBJ2-1; v_call: TRBV6-1; d_call: NA; cdr3_nt: TGTGCCAGCAGTGAAGCCGGGATTCCTAGGTCGAATGAGCAGTTCTTC; cdr3_aa: CASSEAGIPRSNEQFF
clone_size: NA; j_call: TRBJ2-5; v_call: TRBV5-1; d_call: TRBD2; cdr3_nt: TGCGCCAGCAGTAGCGGGACAAAAGAGACCCAGTACTTC; cdr3_aa: CASSSGTKETQYF
clone_size: NA; j_call: TRBJ2-3; v_call: TRBV27; d_call: TRBD2; cdr3_nt: TGTGCCAGCAGTTTGGGGGGGTATAGCACAGATACGCAGTATTTT; cdr3_aa: CASSLGGYSTDTQYF
clone_size: NA; j_call: TRBJ1-3; v_call: TRBV27; d_call: NA; cdr3_nt: TGTGCCAGCAGTTTATCCTCGACAGGCTCTGGAAACACCATATATTTT; cdr3_aa: CASSLSSTGSGNTIYF
clone_size: NA; j_call: TRBJ2-2; v_call: TRBV27; d_call: TRBD1; cdr3_nt: TGTGCCACCAAAACAGGGGTGGACACCGGGGAGCTGTTTTTT; cdr3_aa: CATKTGVDTGELFF
clone_size: NA; j_call: TRBJ2-2; v_call: TRBV30; d_call: NA; cdr3_nt: TGTGCCTGGAGATTGAGAGGGGGTGCGGGGGAGCTGTTTTTT; cdr3_aa: CAWRLRGGAGELFF
clone_size: NA; j_call: TRBJ2-3; v_call: TRBV10-1; d_call: NA; cdr3_nt: TGCGCCAGCAGTGAGGGCGGGACAACGCAGTATTTT; cdr3_aa: CASSEGGTTQYF
clone_size: NA; j_call: TRBJ2-7; v_call: TRBV28; d_call: NA; cdr3_nt: TGTGCCAGCAGGCGACAGCGAAGCTCCTACGAGCAGTACTTC; cdr3_aa: CASRRQRSSYEQYF
clone_size: NA; j_call: TRBJ2-7; v_call: TRBV30; d_call: NA; cdr3_nt: TGTGCCTGGAGCCCTGGGGTACTTTGGGAGCAGTACTTC; cdr3_aa: CAWSPGVLWEQYF
clone_size: NA; j_call: TRBJ2-3; v_call: TRBV5-4; d_call: NA; cdr3_nt: TGTGCCAGCAGCACAAGCGGGCCCAGCACAGATACGCAGTATTTT; cdr3_aa: CASSTSGPSTDTQYF
clone_size: NA; j_call: TRBJ2-7; v_call: TRBV9; d_call: NA; cdr3_nt: TGTGCCAGCAGCGCCACTACCTTTAGCTACGAGCAGTACTTC; cdr3_aa: CASSATTFSYEQYF
clone_size: NA; j_call: TRBJ2-2; v_call: TRBV18; d_call: TRBD2; cdr3_nt: TGTGCCAGCTCACCACGGTCGCGGGAGGGCACCGGGGAGCTGTTTTTT; cdr3_aa: CASSPRSREGTGELFF
clone_size: NA; j_call: TRBJ1-2; v_call: TRBV28; d_call: NA; cdr3_nt: TGTGCCAGCAGTTTACTCAGGGGTTATGGCTACACCTTC; cdr3_aa: CASSLLRGYGYTF
clone_size: NA; j_call: TRBJ2-1; v_call: TRBV29-1; d_call: TRBD2; cdr3_nt: TGCAGCGTTTTAGCGGGAGGTCGGGATGAGCAGTTCTTC; cdr3_aa: CSVLAGGRDEQFF
clone_size: NA; j_call: TRBJ2-3; v_call: TRBV5-6; d_call: TRBD2; cdr3_nt: TGTGCCAGCAGCTTGAAGCGGGAGTGGGATACGCAGTATTTT; cdr3_aa: CASSLKREWDTQYF
clone_size: NA; j_call: TRBJ1-4; v_call: TRBV6-5; d_call: NA; cdr3_nt: TGTGCCAGCAGTTACTCGTTCGGGAAGGAGGAAAAACTGTTTTTT; cdr3_aa: CASSYSFGKEEKLFF
clone_size: NA; j_call: TRBJ2-3; v_call: TRBV28; d_call: NA; cdr3_nt: TGTGCCACCAGGGACACCTACACAGATACGCAGTATTTT; cdr3_aa: CATRDTYTDTQYF
clone_size: NA; j_call: TRBJ1-2; v_call: TRBV28; d_call: TRBD1; cdr3_nt: TGTGCCAGCAGTTTGACAGGGGATGACTATGGCTACACCTTC; cdr3_aa: CASSLTGDDYGYTF
clone_size: NA; j_call: TRBJ1-1; v_call: TRBV5-6; d_call: TRBD1; cdr3_nt: TGTGCCAGCAGCTCCGGGACAGGGGATTACATGAACACTGAAGCTTTCTTT; cdr3_aa: CASSSGTGDYMNTEAFF
clone_size: NA; j_call: TRBJ2-2; v_call: TRBV28; d_call: TRBD1; cdr3_nt: TGTGCCAGCAGTTTCCCCGACAGGGGGCGCACCGGGGAGCTGTTTTTT; cdr3_aa: CASSFPDRGRTGELFF